These 5 T cell receptor beta chains were all obtained from the same sample, sequenced in a study of PD-L1 blockade in urothelial cancer. TCRdb keeps only in-frame clones here, not all; method: immunoSEQ multiplex PCR. The profile shows about 110,000 clones, approximately 90% of them singletons. Specified time point: peripheral blood 6 weeks after treatment start. The starting material was PBMCs, obtained around atezolizumab (anti-PD-L1) treatment. The origin of the receptors is a man between 60 and 70 years old with urothelial cancer.

The V call is TRBV19, the J call TRBJ2-1, with TRBD2 matching 10 bases. CDR1 is LNHDA, CDR2 SQIVND, per germline (reference sequence). The CDR3 has 15 residues. J lost 8 bases, V lost 5 bases, and 9 bases had no gene match. The CDR3 here is CASSFAAGGFYEQFF. Here the CDR3 DNA reads TGTGCCAGTAGTTTTGCAGCGGGAGGGTTCTATGAGCAGTTCTTC.

V and J are TRBV7-6 and TRBJ2-7; 7 bases align to TRBD1. The CDR3 runs to 14 residues. V lost 2 bases to trimming and J lost 3 bases; unmatched junction nucleotides: 4. Germline values: CDR1 SGHVS, CDR2 FNYEAQ. CDR3 region: CASSLSRDSYEQYF. The CDR3 DNA reads TGTGCCAGCAGCTTATCAAGGGACAGCTACGAGCAGTACTTC.

This clone has just one count. The chain combines TRBV4-2 with TRBJ2-3, with D unresolved. CDR3 length: 15 residues. CDR1 is LGHNA, CDR2 YNFKEQ, per germline. The V and J ends lost 4 bases and 0 bases respectively, with 11 bases between them. CDR3 amino acids: CASSRDRASTDTQYF. In DNA form, the CDR3 reads TGTGCCAGCAGCCGTGATCGAGCTAGCACAGATACGCAGTATTTT.

Concerning this clone: The same CDR3 arises from other DNA sequences in this sample as well. V and J are TRBV7-3 and TRBJ2-1; 12 bases line up with TRBD2. Germline V gene sequence: CDR1 SGHTA, CDR2 FQGTGA. The V and J ends lost 4 bases and 5 bases, in that order; junction bases with no gene match: 3. This CDR3 has 15 amino acids. CDR3 amino acids: CASSSTSGGNNEQFF. CDR3 DNA sequence: TGTGCCAGCAGCTCCACTAGCGGGGGGAACAATGAGCAGTTCTTC.

This clone showed up just a few times. The chain couples TRBV14 to TRBJ1-1; 8 positions match TRBD1. This CDR3 is 13 amino acids long. With 4 bases clipped from V and 11 bases from J, the junction kept 9 bases outside the gene matches. Germline assignment: CDR1 SGHDN and CDR2 FVKESK. The DNA of the CDR3 is TGTGCCAGCAGCCCGAGGACAGGGAGCGTCGCTTTCTTT. This sequence encodes CASSPRTGSVAFF.